A selection of T cell receptor beta chains follows, all from one sample in a study. TCRdb independently ran MiXCR on the 5' RACE reads; one entry per CDR3 protein. The repertoire holds about 54,000 distinct CDR3 sequences, with roughly 18% as singletons. The specimen was naive CD4+ T cells sorted from blood. The source of these receptors is a female donor with breast cancer. CDR3s include the opening cysteine and the closing phenylalanine or tryptophan. Each record gives: J gene, V gene, CDR3 protein.

>TRBJ1-5|TRBV19
CASGDGYQPQHF
>TRBJ2-1|TRBV7-2
CASSLVSGESSTRKFF
>TRBJ2-2|TRBV10-3
CAIRGTGELFF
>TRBJ2-7|TRBV7-2
CASSLAGPRYEQYF
>TRBJ2-7|TRBV11-2
CASSPRNRGRGEQYF
>TRBJ1-6|TRBV5-1
CASSLGDEPRGHNSPLHF
>TRBJ2-7|TRBV5-8
CASSHRQSLLGEQYF
>TRBJ2-3|TRBV5-1
CASGSGRFSTDTQYF
>TRBJ1-1|TRBV7-9
CASSATLVTTEAFF
>TRBJ2-1|TRBV5-1
CASSLSRNNEQFF
>TRBJ2-7|TRBV5-1
CASSLGFGSSYEQYF
>TRBJ2-2|TRBV20-1
CSARPGGQAGELFF
>TRBJ2-6|TRBV7-9
CASSSGGRANVLTF
>TRBJ2-1|TRBV12-3/TRBV12-4
CASSLLAGNEQFF
>TRBJ2-7|TRBV12-3/TRBV12-4
CASSISRTSSGGGQYF
>TRBJ2-1|TRBV12-3/TRBV12-4
CASSWDTYNEQFF
>TRBJ2-1|TRBV27
CATLGPGGLRYDEQFF
>TRBJ2-3|TRBV6-2/TRBV6-3
CASSGTSGGAGDTQYF
>TRBJ1-6|TRBV11-2
CASSQTGERSPLHF
>TRBJ2-5|TRBV3-1
CASSQASGPQETQYF
>TRBJ2-5|TRBV5-6
CASTHTGAETQYF
>TRBJ2-1|TRBV5-1
CASSLGFSSNEQFF
>TRBJ2-4|TRBV4-1
CASSQGQISKNIQYF
>TRBJ1-4|TRBV12-3/TRBV12-4
CASSPTPGTGDEKLFF
>TRBJ1-1|TRBV7-9
CASSPQGSMNTEAFF
>TRBJ2-1|TRBV24-1
CATSVRLAGRYEQFF
>TRBJ1-2|TRBV7-9
CASSLNLEGTGSRGYTF
>TRBJ2-5|TRBV10-3
CAISDLGWGQETQYF
>TRBJ2-2|TRBV7-2
CASTRGGPRTGELFF
>TRBJ1-2|TRBV7-2
CASSYIPAAGNTF
>TRBJ2-3|TRBV10-2
CASSESGGLSTQYF
>TRBJ1-2|TRBV20-1
CSAREPDRNYGYTF
>TRBJ1-6|TRBV6-5
CASRKTPSGGFNSPLHF
>TRBJ2-1|TRBV5-1
CASSLQALLSYNEQFF
>TRBJ2-1|TRBV12-3/TRBV12-4
CASSLQAGGRNEQFF
>TRBJ2-7|TRBV20-1
CSASNPTGPYEQYF
>TRBJ1-2|TRBV5-1
CASSLELGSNYGYTF
>TRBJ2-5|TRBV7-2
CASSVLAGVRETQYF
>TRBJ2-6|TRBV20-1
CSARDWDTRSGANVLTF
>TRBJ1-3|TRBV7-8
CASSSIQGQGWGNTIYF
>TRBJ1-2|TRBV20-1
CSALRDSYGYTF
>TRBJ2-4|TRBV5-6
CASSSMGIQYF
>TRBJ2-3|TRBV12-3/TRBV12-4
CASSSGLGQGVVTDTQYF
>TRBJ1-2|TRBV6-5
CASSYRQPQGYGYTF
>TRBJ1-2|TRBV5-1
CASRLEAEEGYTF
>TRBJ2-7|TRBV6-5
CASSYVRYYEQYF
>TRBJ2-3|TRBV3-1
CASSPSSRTSGSLRSRYF
>TRBJ1-5|TRBV20-1
CSASPSNQPQHF
>TRBJ2-1|TRBV19
CASSSPPGTGLNNEQFF
>TRBJ2-1|TRBV6-2/TRBV6-3
CASTTTRTSGYNEQFF
>TRBJ2-5|TRBV5-1
CASSDGSGTSVTQYF
>TRBJ1-6|TRBV25-1
CASSESRDNNNSPLHF
>TRBJ2-1|TRBV5-1
CASSSPAGTSGPGNEQFF